Reported below is one T cell receptor beta chain. The data derive from a study of blood T cell repertoires in COVID-19. Study-wide context: Both acute and convalescent COVID-19 samples were obtained from the United States, Italy and Spain. From T cells, B-cell-depleted T cells, or PBMCs came the material, which was cDNA or gDNA.

Participant age was roughly 18 to 100 years, and participants resided in roughly 24 US areas. Cohort placement rested on clinical history that participants reported themselves. V lost 0 bases and J lost 4, with 16 bases in between. The germline V gene encodes CDR1 SGDLS and CDR2 YYNGEE. This CDR3 contains 16 residues. Generated by immunoSEQ multiplex PCR, the TCRdb table keeps only in-frame clones and is missing some. The sample contains 350,000 to 400,000 clones, approximately 93% of which appear only once. The receptor's source is a woman aged 40 to 50 who had been exposed to COVID-19. The J gene is TRBJ1-1, the V gene TRBV9; D not resolved. Material for sequencing was PBMCs or T cells enriched from blood (not recorded which). The CDR3 nucleotides read TGTGCCAGCAGCGTAGCTAGCCACTCCTTCGGCACTGAAGCTTTCTTT. It encodes CASSVASHSFGTEAFF.